These 2 T cell receptor beta chains share one sample of origin, sequenced in a study of identical twins (dated by TCRdb to about 2016). The protocol used for the library was 5' RACE. TCRdb lists the instrument as Illumina HiSeq 2000. The public reads were quality trimmed at Q25 with fastp and then assembled into clones with MiXCR by TCRdb, keeping productive beta chains. Every CDR3 protein is listed once, alongside the most common genes and DNA of its rows. Counted in this sample were about 520,000 distinct CDR3 sequences; roughly 21% of them appeared once. The ten largest account for around 1% of the sample. Separately, the same data were catalogued under a study of T cells expressing NK-cell markers.

Sequences were obtained from CD4+ T cells sorted from blood. These receptors were taken from a young woman in good health.

This clonotype was observed a few times. The V and J genes are TRBV20-1 and TRBJ2-3; the match to TRBD2 covers 10 bases. Germline assignment: CDR1 DFQATT and CDR2 SNEGSKA (reference sequence). The CDR3 totals 12 residues. The V gene end was trimmed by 7 bases and the J gene end by 5 bases; junction bases not matched to a gene: 3. The CDR3 spells CSVPSGGDTQYF. The CDR3, as DNA: TGCAGTGTTCCTAGCGGGGGAGATACGCAGTATTTT.

About this clonotype: Compared with germline, one end of the junction differs, possibly owing to a read error. This chain uses TRBV29-1 with TRBJ2-7; 8 nucleotides match TRBD1. The CDR3 has 14 amino acids. The germline V gene encodes CDR1 SQVTM and CDR2 ANQGSEA. The CDR3 loop is CSVQQGDRTYEHYF. DNA for the CDR3: TGCAGCGTTCAACAGGGGGATAGGACCTACGAGCACTACTTC.